The rows below give T cell receptor beta chains drawn from one sample of a study of blood T cell repertoires in COVID-19. This table comes from immunoSEQ multiplex PCR, and its TCRdb copy is limited to in-frame clones, with some not included. The repertoire holds fewer than 20,000 clones, with 88% as singletons. The sample consisted of peripheral blood. The receptor source for this set is a human donor in a cohort sampled during active COVID-19. CDR3s include the opening cysteine and the closing phenylalanine or tryptophan. D genes are given only for firm matches. Some rows mark clone size as missing; the rest say once, few, many or name a class of expanded clone.

j_call v_call clone_size d_call cdr3_nt cdr3_aa
TRBJ1-6 TRBV28 few . TGTGCCAGCAGTTCTCAGGGGAGCTCCTATAATTCACCCCTCCACTTT CASSSQGSSYNSPLHF
TRBJ2-1 TRBV27 . TRBD2 TGTGCCAGCAGTGTCACTAGCGGGAGCTACAATGAGCAGTTCTTC CASSVTSGSYNEQFF
TRBJ1-2 TRBV28 . . TGTGCCAGCAGTTTCCAGGTGGATGGCTACACCTTC CASSFQVDGYTF
TRBJ2-1 TRBV5-1 . . TGCGCCAGCAGTGATGGGAGCTCCTACAATGAGCAGTTCTTC CASSDGSSYNEQFF
TRBJ1-5 TRBV6-5 . TRBD1 TGTGCCAGCATTCGCAGGGGGAATCAGCCCCAGCATTTT CASIRRGNQPQHF
TRBJ2-7 TRBV4-1 . . TGCGCCAGCAGCCAAGAAGACAGAGACGCCTTCGAGCAGTACTTC CASSQEDRDAFEQYF
TRBJ2-3 TRBV28 once TRBD2 TGTGCCAGCGGCGAGGGAGGGGCAGATACGCAGTATTTT CASGEGGADTQYF
TRBJ2-7 TRBV18 . TRBD1 TGTGCCAGCTCACCACGGGGACAGGCAAAAAAGGGAAGCCCCTACGAGCAGTACTTC CASSPRGQAKKGSPYEQYF
TRBJ2-1 TRBV11-2 . . TGTGCCAGCACCCTAACTACAGGGCCGGGGGGAATTGGAAGGGATGAGCAGTTCTTC CASTLTTGPGGIGRDEQFF
TRBJ2-5 TRBV12-3/TRBV12-4 . . TGTGCCAGCAGTTCGCAGAGGGAGACCCAGTACTTC CASSSQRETQYF
TRBJ2-3 TRBV4-2 once TRBD2 TGTGCCAGCAGCAGGACTAGCGGGGGCCCCACAGATACGCAGTATTTT CASSRTSGGPTDTQYF
TRBJ2-1 TRBV6-5 once TRBD2 TGTGCCAGCAAGGACGGAGCGGGAATCTACAATGAGCAGTTCTTC CASKDGAGIYNEQFF
TRBJ2-1 TRBV18 . TRBD2 TGTGCCAGCTCACCACTGATAGCGGGACCCAATGAGCAGTTCTTC CASSPLIAGPNEQFF
TRBJ2-7 TRBV12-5 . . TGTGCTAGTGGTTTGGGAGCGGGCTGGACCCCCTACGAGCAGTACTTC CASGLGAGWTPYEQYF
TRBJ1-2 TRBV5-1 . . TGCGCCAGCAGCTTTTTGGCCCCCGAAACGGGGGGCTACACCTTC CASSFLAPETGGYTF
TRBJ2-7 TRBV10-3 few . TGTGCCGGATCGAAATCCGGAGTTACTTACGAGCAGTACTTC CAGSKSGVTYEQYF
TRBJ2-1 TRBV12-2 . . TGTGCAAGTCGGACCCCACTGGGGCGACTCTACAATGAGCAGTTCTTC CASRTPLGRLYNEQFF
TRBJ1-3 TRBV6-5 . . TGTGCCAGCAGTTACTCGGGGGGCTCTGGAAACACCATATATTTT CASSYSGGSGNTIYF
TRBJ2-3 TRBV5-6 . . TGTGCCAGCAGCTTGGAGCGGAACAACACAGATACGCAGTATTTT CASSLERNNTDTQYF
TRBJ2-7 TRBV12-5 . . TGTGCTAGTGGTTTTGCTGGGCACGAGCAGTACTTC CASGFAGHEQYF
TRBJ1-1 TRBV3-1/TRBV3-2 . . TGTGCCAGCAGCCAAGCGTGGCAGAACACTGAAGCTTTCTTT CASSQAWQNTEAFF
TRBJ2-3 TRBV5-1 . . TGCGCCAGCAGCTTGGGACTAGGTGCGCAGTATTTT CASSLGLGAQYF
TRBJ2-7 TRBV7-9 few TRBD1 TGTGCCAGCAGCCTCGGGACAGGTTTAGAGCAGTACTTC CASSLGTGLEQYF
TRBJ2-1 TRBV6-1 . . TGTGCCAGCAGTGTGTCCGGGTTCAGCTCCTACAATGAGCAGTTCTTC CASSVSGFSSYNEQFF
TRBJ2-7 TRBV6-2/TRBV6-3 . . TGTGCCAGCAGTTTCCTCAGTGCCTACGAGCAGTACTTC CASSFLSAYEQYF
TRBJ1-1 TRBV24-1 . TRBD1 TGTGCCACCAGGCACAGGGGCCCTGAAGCTTTCTTT CATRHRGPEAFF
TRBJ2-5 TRBV7-3 . . TGTGCCAGCAGCGTAGGGGTGCTAGAGACCCAGTACTTC CASSVGVLETQYF
TRBJ2-1 TRBV6-5 few . TGTGCCAGCAGTTACTATTTTACCGGCTCCTACAATGAGCAGTTCTTC CASSYYFTGSYNEQFF
TRBJ2-3 TRBV7-2 once TRBD2 TGTGCCAGCAGCTTAGTGAGCGGGAGTGGATTGGGCACAGATACGCAGTATTTT CASSLVSGSGLGTDTQYF
TRBJ2-3 TRBV5-4 . TRBD1 TGTGCCAGCAGCACATGGACAGGGGGACTAACAGATACGCAGTATTTT CASSTWTGGLTDTQYF
TRBJ2-5 TRBV4-1 . TRBD2 TGCGCCAGCAGCCAAGATCCGACTAGCGACGGGACCCAGTACTTC CASSQDPTSDGTQYF
TRBJ2-7 TRBV7-8 medium-sized TRBD1 TGTGCCAGCAGCCGGACAGGGGTTGGAGACGAGCAGTACTTC CASSRTGVGDEQYF
TRBJ2-5 TRBV7-2 . . TGTGCCAGCAGCTTTAACAGCCAAGAGACCCAGTACTTC CASSFNSQETQYF
TRBJ1-2 TRBV12-3/TRBV12-4 . . TGTGCCAGCAGGACCGACACTAACTATGGCTACACCTTC CASRTDTNYGYTF
TRBJ2-1 TRBV19 . TRBD2 TGTGCCAGTAGTACCCTAACTAGCGGGGGGACCAATGAGCAGTTCTTC CASSTLTSGGTNEQFF
TRBJ2-1 TRBV2 . TRBD2 TGTGCCAGCAGTGGGGTTGGGACTAGCGGTGGGGGGGAGCAGTTCTTC CASSGVGTSGGGEQFF
TRBJ1-1 TRBV6-5 . TRBD1 TGTGCCAGCAGCCGGACAGGTGAGAACACTGAAGCTTTCTTT CASSRTGENTEAFF
TRBJ2-7 TRBV28 . TRBD2 TGTGCCAGCAGCCTAACTAGCGGGAGTCGCTACGAGCAGTACTTC CASSLTSGSRYEQYF
TRBJ2-7 TRBV29-1 . . TGCAGCGTTGAGGTCCCAGGGGTTTCCTACGAGCAGTACTTC CSVEVPGVSYEQYF
TRBJ2-3 TRBV4-2 . . TGTGCCAGCAGTTGGGGGGGCGTATCAGATACGCAGTATTTT CASSWGGVSDTQYF
TRBJ2-1 TRBV5-1 . TRBD2 TGCGCCAGCAGCCCACTAGCGGGGGCCGGTTCTGAGCAGTTCTTC CASSPLAGAGSEQFF
TRBJ2-2 TRBV5-1 . . TGCGCCAGCAGCTTGGGACCTAGGAACACCGGGGAGCTGTTTTTT CASSLGPRNTGELFF
TRBJ1-5 TRBV19 . . TGTGCCAGTAGTATTACATACCAACAGCCCCAGCATTTT CASSITYQQPQHF
TRBJ1-2 TRBV6-6 . . TGTGCCAGCAGTTCTCAAGCCTATGGCTACACCTTC CASSSQAYGYTF
TRBJ2-5 TRBV30 . . TGTGCCTGGACTTCCATATCCCAGGGCCAGGCCCAGTACTTC CAWTSISQGQAQYF
TRBJ1-2 TRBV5-4 few . TGTGCCAGCAGCCGAGCAATGGAGGGCTACACCTTC CASSRAMEGYTF
TRBJ2-1 TRBV27 . . TGTGCCAGCAGTTTATCCCGGGAAACCTACAATGAGCAGTTCTTC CASSLSRETYNEQFF
TRBJ2-1 TRBV2 . . TGTGCCAGCAGTGCACCTGGCGGTGAGCAGTTCTTC CASSAPGGEQFF
TRBJ1-2 TRBV10-3 . . TGTGCCATCAGTGAGTCGAAAAGGGGGGGATACTATGGCTACACCTTC CAISESKRGGYYGYTF
TRBJ1-1 TRBV6-5 . . TGTGCCAGCAGTTACTCGTACGGGAGGGACACTGAAGCTTTCTTT CASSYSYGRDTEAFF
TRBJ2-7 TRBV6-5 . TRBD1 TGTGCCAGCAGTTACGACGGGACAGGGTCCTACGAGCAGTACTTC CASSYDGTGSYEQYF
TRBJ1-1 TRBV10-2 . . TGCGCCAGCGGGGGGGGCAGGGATTTTAATCGAGGTGAAGCTTTCTTT CASGGGRDFNRGEAFF
TRBJ2-3 TRBV19 . TRBD2 TGTGCCAGTACCAAGCGGGGAGCAGCAGATACGCAGTATTTT CASTKRGAADTQYF
TRBJ2-5 TRBV7-6 . . TGTGCCAGCAGCTTAACAGGGATGGTAGAGACCCAGTACTTC CASSLTGMVETQYF
TRBJ2-7 TRBV25-1 . . TGTGCCAGCTCCCCGGGTATCGGACTTTCCTACGAGCAGTACTTC CASSPGIGLSYEQYF
TRBJ2-2 TRBV11-3 . . TGTGCCAGCAGCTTAGACCCCGGAGCCGGGGAGCTGTTTTTT CASSLDPGAGELFF
TRBJ2-3 TRBV7-6 once TRBD2 TGTGCCAGCAGCTATTTTGTAGCGGGGGAAGATACGCAGTATTTT CASSYFVAGEDTQYF
TRBJ1-6 TRBV7-9 . . TGTGCCAGCAGCCGGACATCCGATAATTCACCCCTCCACTTT CASSRTSDNSPLHF
TRBJ1-3 TRBV7-9 . . TGTGCCAGCAGCCGTCACGGGGGCTCTGGAAACACCATATATTTT CASSRHGGSGNTIYF